The T cell receptor beta chain under discussion was sequenced for a study of T cell responses to AZD1222 COVID-19 vaccine. With regard to this clone: The antigen remains undetermined.

Produced via immunoSEQ multiplex PCR; TCRdb's table is partial and in-frame only. The sample includes about 150,000 clones, approximately 88% of them seen just once. Whole-study findings and limits: The study sampled repertoires only after the peak T cell response. Spike-wide coverage was observed for vaccine-associated CD4 TCRs, with dominant responses at 160-218 and 743-854.

This material consisted of peripheral blood, taken 28 days after the second AZD1222 dose. The TCR sequence derives from an adult who received the AZD1222 COVID-19 vaccine.

The CDR3 DNA follows: TGTGCCAGCAGCAGGGAGCGGAAGGCAGCTTTCTTT. Translating gives CASSRERKAAFF. The chain recombines TRBV11-2 with TRBJ1-1; no clear D. V lost 5 bases to trimming and J lost 10 bases, with 14 bases between them. Germline loops: CDR1 SGHAT, CDR2 FQNNGV. The CDR3 is made up of 12 amino acids.